This TCR beta chain was recorded in a study of blood T cell repertoires in COVID-19. Across the whole study: The origin of the acute and convalescent COVID-19 samples was the United States, Italy and Spain. Sources were T cells, B-cell-depleted T cells, or PBMCs; the material itself was cDNA or gDNA.

In the study's own analysis: Scientists estimated how many nucleated cells there were by amplifying reference gene primers. Sequencing was performed with immunoSEQ multiplex PCR; in TCRdb, only in-frame clones are kept and a portion is missing. D and trimming were read from the DNA, whereas the V and J calls and clone size are those reported in that table. The sample has 120,000 to 150,000 clones, around nine tenths seen once; the top ten hold 8.6%. The source of this sequence is a woman in her fifties or sixties with active or convalescent COVID-19. Sequenced sample: peripheral blood.

CDR3 residues: CASSLSPGSNNEQYF. DNA of the CDR3: TGTGCCAGCAGTTTAAGTCCAGGGTCGAACAACGAGCAGTACTTC. The chain joins TRBV27 to TRBJ2-7; TRBD1 might be the D (5 bases). V lost 2 bases to trimming and J lost 5 bases, with 16 bases between them. This CDR3 spans 15 amino acids. Germline V gives CDR1 MNHEY, CDR2 SMNVEV (reference sequence).